A single T cell receptor beta chain is shown here with its context. The method was immunoSEQ multiplex PCR; TCRdb's version includes in-frame clones alone and lacks a portion of them. Here the sample spans about 2 million clones, about 95% being singletons. J gave up 5 bases and V 2 bases, and 5 bases lay outside the gene matches. The germline CDR1 and CDR2 sequences are SGHAT and FQNNGV. This CDR3 region has 16 residues. The data stem from a study of shared clonotypes between healthy human individuals. The chain carries TRBV11-2 and TRBJ2-1, with 11 bases aligning to TRBD2. Specimen: naive CD4+ T cells sorted from blood. The sample's subset: CD45RA+ positively selected. The sequence was collected from a man younger than 35 in good health. The CDR3 protein is CASSLMGLAENNEQFF. CDR3 sequence (DNA): TGTGCCAGCAGCTTAATGGGACTAGCGGAAAACAATGAGCAGTTCTTC.